This T cell receptor (beta chain) was sequenced during a study of shared clonotypes between healthy human individuals. Here immunoSEQ multiplex PCR was the method, and the copy in TCRdb shows in-frame clones only, minus some. The sample has roughly 2,000,000 clones, 85% to 95% seen once. Points on this clone: Its antigen is not known.

Study-wide findings and caveats: The expectation was that sequencing depth would affect clonotype sharing among donors.

Terminally differentiated effector memory CD45RA+ cells were excluded by CCR7 positive selection of CD45RO-negative cells. Germline-derived CDR1 and CDR2 are WSHSY and SAAADI. V was pared by 8 bases and J by 0 bases, with 4 bases of the junction left unmatched. This CDR3 is 14 amino acids long. The source material was naive CD8+ T cells sorted from blood. The origin of this receptor is a man in his late teens or twenties in good health. The V and J genes are TRBV10-2 and TRBJ2-1; 7 bases are shared with TRBD2. The CDR3 DNA reads TGCGCCAGCTCGGGGGGAGGCTCCTACAATGAGCAGTTCTTC. Amino acid sequence: CASSGGGSYNEQFF.